What follows are 11 T cell receptor beta chains derived from one specimen sequenced in a study of shared clonotypes between healthy human individuals. Profiling relied on immunoSEQ multiplex PCR, and the TCRdb table lists in-frame clones only, not all of them. The data contain about 580,000 clones, 95% to 98% of them seen just once; the ten biggest clones take up approximately 0.3%. CD45RO-negative, CCR7-selected cells formed the naive CD8 fraction, which excluded terminally differentiated effector memory CD45RA+ cells. What was sequenced was naive CD8+ T cells sorted from blood. All receptors come from a man aged 25-45 years in good health.

This chain links TRBV5-1 with TRBJ1-1; 9 bases are shared with TRBD1. Trimming cost V 7 bases and J 1 base; bases outside gene matches: 5. The germline V gene encodes CDR1 SGHRS and CDR2 YFSETQ. The CDR3 has 14 residues. CDR3 sequence reads: CASDPGQGNTEAFF. In nucleotides, the CDR3 is TGCGCCAGCGACCCGGGACAGGGGAACACTGAAGCTTTCTTT.

The V and J genes are TRBV10-1 and TRBJ2-3; no clear D gene. With 2 bases removed from V and 2 bases from J, the gap between germline ends came to 11 bases. This CDR3 has 15 amino acids. In germline, CDR1 is WNHNN, CDR2 SYGVQD (reference sequence). The CDR3 nucleotides are TGCGCCAGCAGTGAGGGGGTTAGGATCACAGATACGCAGTATTTT. Encoded protein: CASSEGVRITDTQYF.

This clone was picked up one time. This rearrangement joins TRBV30 to TRBJ2-7; no definite D call. The V gene lost 0 bases and the J gene lost 4 bases, with 10 bases spanning the gap. The CDR3 has 13 residues. Germline V gene lookup returns CDR1 GTSNPN and CDR2 SVGIG (reference sequence). CDR3 loop: CAWSVLSPYEQYF. The CDR3, as DNA: TGTGCCTGGAGTGTACTAAGCCCGTACGAGCAGTACTTC.

The rearrangement links TRBV4-1 to TRBJ2-1, with 16 bases lining up with TRBD2. Germline lookup yields CDR1 MGHRA and CDR2 YSYEKL. The CDR3 totals 15 residues. J gave up 8 bases and V 5 bases, and 3 bases lay outside the gene matches. The CDR3 is CASSSGTSGRDEQFF. The CDR3 DNA is TGCGCCAGCAGCTCCGGGACTAGCGGGAGGGATGAGCAGTTCTTC.

V usage is TRBV5-1 and J usage is TRBJ2-7; D possibly corresponds to TRBD2 (6 bases). The germline gives CDR1 SGHRS, CDR2 YFSETQ. The V end was cut by 4 bases, the J end by 3 bases, with 23 bases between. The CDR3 length is 17 residues. The CDR3 nucleotides read TGCGCCAGCAGCCTAGACCCTGGGACTGGAAGGAGCTACGAGCAGTACTTC. Amino acid sequence: CASSLDPGTGRSYEQYF. The full variable domain, with the rest looked up from reference TRBV5-1 and TRBJ2-7, is KAGVTQTPRYLIKTRGQQVTLSCSPISGHRSVSWYQQTPGQGLQFLFEYFSETQRNKGNFPGRFSGRQFSNSRSEMNVSTLELGDSALYLCASSLDPGTGRSYEQYFGPGTRLTVT.

In nucleotides, the CDR3 is TGTGCCAGCAGTTTATTACGACAGGTACCCTACGAGCAGTACTTC. Protein: CASSLLRQVPYEQYF. The chain employs TRBV28 and TRBJ2-7; a weak D match, TRBD1 (6 bases). Germline V lookup: CDR1 MDHEN, CDR2 SYDVKM. Trimming cost V 1 base and J 2 bases, with 12 bases left between them. There are 15 residues in the CDR3.

Comments on this clone: Additional DNA sequences in this sample encode the identical CDR3. V usage is TRBV7-9 and J usage is TRBJ2-7; D is possibly TRBD1 (6 bases). V was trimmed by 5 bases and J by 2 bases, leaving 13 bases between them. Germline CDR1 is SEHNR and CDR2 is FQNEAQ (reference sequence). The CDR3 covers 14 residues. CDR3 DNA: TGTGCCAGCAGCCTCTCGGGACAAACCTACGAGCAGTACTTC. It codes for CASSLSGQTYEQYF.

This rearrangement joins TRBV18 to TRBJ1-2, with D uncertain. Trimming took off 3 bases at V and 7 bases at J, with 15 bases between the two ends. CDR3 size: 14 residues. Germline V gene data show CDR1 as KGHSH and CDR2 as LQKENI. In DNA form, the CDR3 reads TGTGCCAGCTCACCGCGGACCGAAGATTTTGGCTACACCTTC. This encodes CASSPRTEDFGYTF.

The chain combines TRBV4-1 with TRBJ1-4, with D uncertain. This CDR3 region has 19 residues. Germline values: CDR1 MGHRA, CDR2 YSYEKL. The ends were cut back, 0 bases at V and 8 bases at J, with 25 bases in the middle. As DNA, the CDR3 is TGCGCCAGCAGCCAAGATTCGAGTGATTTAGGTTCCGGTGGGGAAAAACTGTTTTTT. This gives the protein CASSQDSSDLGSGGEKLFF.

The genes are TRBV6-5 and TRBJ2-1, with D possibly TRBD2 on 5 matching bases. Germline V CDR1 and CDR2: MNHEY, SVGAGI. Trimming shortened V by 2 bases and J by 2 bases, and 7 bases separated the two germline ends. The CDR3 length is 14 residues. CDR3 loop: CASSYTGTYNEQFF. The CDR3 DNA reads TGTGCCAGCAGTTACACGGGAACCTACAATGAGCAGTTCTTC.

As for this clone: Other nucleotide sequences from this sample produce the same CDR3. The CDR3 protein is CASSFTSTYEQYF. CDR3 DNA: TGTGCCAGCAGTTTTACGAGTACCTACGAGCAGTACTTC. This chain connects TRBV27 to TRBJ2-7, with D unclear. The V end was cut by 3 bases, the J end by 2 bases, with 8 bases between. This CDR3 has 13 residues. From germline, CDR1 is MNHEY and CDR2 SMNVEV (reference sequence).